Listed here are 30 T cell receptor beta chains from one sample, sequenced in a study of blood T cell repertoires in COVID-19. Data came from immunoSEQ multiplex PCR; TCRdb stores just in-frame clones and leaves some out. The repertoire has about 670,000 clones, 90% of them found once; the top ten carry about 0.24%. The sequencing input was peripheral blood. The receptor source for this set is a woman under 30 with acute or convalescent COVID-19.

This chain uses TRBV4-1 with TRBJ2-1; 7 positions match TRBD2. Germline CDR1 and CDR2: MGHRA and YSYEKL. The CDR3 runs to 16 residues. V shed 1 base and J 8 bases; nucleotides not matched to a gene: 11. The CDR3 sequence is CASSQGRLAKRYEQFF. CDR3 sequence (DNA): TGCGCCAGCAGCCAAGGTCGACTAGCCAAGCGATATGAGCAGTTCTTC.

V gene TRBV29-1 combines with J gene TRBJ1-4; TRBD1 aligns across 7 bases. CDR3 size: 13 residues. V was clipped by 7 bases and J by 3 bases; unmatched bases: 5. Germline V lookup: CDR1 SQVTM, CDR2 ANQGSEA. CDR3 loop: CSGRDSSNEKLFF. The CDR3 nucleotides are TGCAGCGGCCGGGACAGCTCTAATGAAAAACTGTTTTTT.

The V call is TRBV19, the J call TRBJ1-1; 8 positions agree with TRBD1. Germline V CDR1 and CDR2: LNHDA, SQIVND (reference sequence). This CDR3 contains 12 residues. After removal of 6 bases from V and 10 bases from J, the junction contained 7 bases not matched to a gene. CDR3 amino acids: CASSWGGTGAFF. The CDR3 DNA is TGTGCCAGTAGCTGGGGCGGGACAGGAGCTTTCTTT. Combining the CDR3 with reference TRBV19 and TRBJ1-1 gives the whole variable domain DGGITQSPKYLFRKEGQNVTLSCEQNLNHDAMYWYRQDPGQGLRLIYYSQIVNDFQKGDIAEGYSVSREKKESFPLTVTSAQKNPTAFYLCASSWGGTGAFFGQGTRLTVV.

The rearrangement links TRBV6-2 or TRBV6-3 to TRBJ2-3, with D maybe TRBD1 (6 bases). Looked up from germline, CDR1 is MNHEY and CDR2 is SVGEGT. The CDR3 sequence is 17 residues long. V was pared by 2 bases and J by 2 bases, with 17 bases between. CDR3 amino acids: CASSYARTVEATDTQYF. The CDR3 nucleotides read TGTGCCAGCAGTTACGCTCGGACAGTCGAGGCCACAGATACGCAGTATTTT.

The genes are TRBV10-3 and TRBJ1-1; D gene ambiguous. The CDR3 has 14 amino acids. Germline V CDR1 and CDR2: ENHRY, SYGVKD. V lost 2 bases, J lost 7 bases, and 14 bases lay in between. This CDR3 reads CAISEGGMLGEAFF. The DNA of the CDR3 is TGTGCCATCAGTGAGGGAGGGATGTTGGGTGAAGCTTTCTTT.

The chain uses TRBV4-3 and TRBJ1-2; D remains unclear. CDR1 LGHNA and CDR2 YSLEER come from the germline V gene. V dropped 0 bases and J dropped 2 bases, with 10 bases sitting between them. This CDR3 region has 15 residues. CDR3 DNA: TGCGCCAGCAGCCAAGAAACAGCTCGGAACTATGGCTACACCTTC. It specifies CASSQETARNYGYTF.

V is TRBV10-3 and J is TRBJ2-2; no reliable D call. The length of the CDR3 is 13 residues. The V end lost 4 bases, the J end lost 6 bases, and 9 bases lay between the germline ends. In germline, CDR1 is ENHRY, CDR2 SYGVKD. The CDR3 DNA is TGTGCCATCAGTGCTCATAGTGCCGGGGAGCTGTTTTTT. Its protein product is CAISAHSAGELFF.

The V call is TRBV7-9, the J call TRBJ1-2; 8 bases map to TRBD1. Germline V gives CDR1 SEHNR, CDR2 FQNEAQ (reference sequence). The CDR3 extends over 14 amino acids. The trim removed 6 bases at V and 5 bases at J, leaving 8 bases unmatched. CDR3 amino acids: CASRRQGRGYGYTF. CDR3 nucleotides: TGTGCCAGCAGAAGACAGGGGCGAGGGTATGGCTACACCTTC.

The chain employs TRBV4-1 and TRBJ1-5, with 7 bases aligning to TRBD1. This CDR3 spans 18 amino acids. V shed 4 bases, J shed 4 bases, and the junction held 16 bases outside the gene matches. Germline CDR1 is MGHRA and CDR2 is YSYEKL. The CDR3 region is CASSPIRQGLKGNQPQHF. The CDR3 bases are TGCGCCAGCAGCCCAATTCGACAGGGACTCAAGGGAAATCAGCCCCAGCATTTT.

The CDR3 region has the DNA TGTGCCAGCAGTACGTCCGGGGTTAACACTGAAGCTTTCTTT. Protein: CASSTSGVNTEAFF. The chain is built from TRBV7-4 and TRBJ1-1; D gene uncertain. The CDR3 extends over 14 amino acids. Germline V lookup: CDR1 SGHVT, CDR2 SQSDAQ. V shed 6 bases and J shed 2 bases, with 13 bases lying between them. The full variable domain, its missing parts supplied by reference TRBV7-4 and TRBJ1-1, is GAGVSQSPRYKVAKRGRDVALRCDSISGHVTLYWYRQTLGQGSEVLTYSQSDAQRDKSGRPSGRFSAERPERSVSTLKIQRTEQGDSAVYLCASSTSGVNTEAFFGQGTRLTVV.

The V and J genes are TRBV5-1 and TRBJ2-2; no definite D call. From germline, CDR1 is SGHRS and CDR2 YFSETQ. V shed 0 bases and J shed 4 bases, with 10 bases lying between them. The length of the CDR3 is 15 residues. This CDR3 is CASSLALVSTGELFF. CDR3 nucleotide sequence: TGCGCCAGCAGCTTGGCGCTTGTGAGCACCGGGGAGCTGTTTTTT.

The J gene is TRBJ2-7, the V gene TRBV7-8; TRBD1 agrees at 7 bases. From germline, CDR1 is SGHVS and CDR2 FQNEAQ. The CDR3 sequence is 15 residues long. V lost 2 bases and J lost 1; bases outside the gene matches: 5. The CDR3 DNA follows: TGTGCCAGCAGCTTAACGAAGGGACAGTCCTACGAGCAGTACTTC. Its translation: CASSLTKGQSYEQYF.

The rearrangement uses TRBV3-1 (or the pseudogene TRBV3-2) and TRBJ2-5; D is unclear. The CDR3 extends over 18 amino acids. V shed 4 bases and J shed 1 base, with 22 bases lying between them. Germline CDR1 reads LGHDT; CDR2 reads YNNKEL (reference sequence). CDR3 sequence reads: CASSLQNHEIGLQETQYF. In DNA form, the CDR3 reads TGTGCCAGCAGCCTACAGAACCACGAGATCGGCCTCCAAGAGACCCAGTACTTC.

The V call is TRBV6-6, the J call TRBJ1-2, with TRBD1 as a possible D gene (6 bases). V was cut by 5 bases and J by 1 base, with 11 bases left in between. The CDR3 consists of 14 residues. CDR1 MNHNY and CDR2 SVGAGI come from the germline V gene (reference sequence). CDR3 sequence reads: CASSKQGFNYGYTF. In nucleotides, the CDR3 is TGTGCCAGCAGTAAACAGGGATTTAACTATGGCTACACCTTC.

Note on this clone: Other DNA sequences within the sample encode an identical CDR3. The CDR3, as DNA: TGTGCCAGCAGCTTAGATCGGACAGATACGCAGTATTTT. Translation gives CASSLDRTDTQYF. V is TRBV11-2 and J is TRBJ2-3; the D is unclear. This CDR3 has 13 amino acids. V lost 0 bases and J lost 3, with 4 bases in between. Per germline, CDR1 SGHAT and CDR2 FQNNGV.

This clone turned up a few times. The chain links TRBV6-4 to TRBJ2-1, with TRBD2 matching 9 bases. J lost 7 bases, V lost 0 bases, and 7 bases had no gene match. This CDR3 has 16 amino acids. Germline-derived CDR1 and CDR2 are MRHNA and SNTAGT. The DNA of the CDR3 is TGTGCCAGCAGTGACTCCGGGACTAGCAGTTCAAATGAGCAGTTCTTC. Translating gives CASSDSGTSSSNEQFF.

The CDR3 coding sequence is TGTGCCAGTAGCCTAGTGACAGGGGCGGTCTGGGGTACGCAGTATTTT. It is translated as CASSLVTGAVWGTQYF. J is TRBJ2-3 and V is TRBV19, with 8 bases that match TRBD1. V lost 6 bases, J lost 8 bases, and 16 bases stayed unmatched. This CDR3 spans 16 amino acids. Germline assignment: CDR1 LNHDA and CDR2 SQIVND (reference sequence).

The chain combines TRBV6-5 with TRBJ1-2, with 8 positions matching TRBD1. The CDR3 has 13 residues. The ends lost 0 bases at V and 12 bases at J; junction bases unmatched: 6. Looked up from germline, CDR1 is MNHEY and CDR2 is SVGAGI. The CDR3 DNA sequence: TGTGCCAGCAGTTACTCTGGCAGGGGGCAGGACACCTTC. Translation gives CASSYSGRGQDTF.

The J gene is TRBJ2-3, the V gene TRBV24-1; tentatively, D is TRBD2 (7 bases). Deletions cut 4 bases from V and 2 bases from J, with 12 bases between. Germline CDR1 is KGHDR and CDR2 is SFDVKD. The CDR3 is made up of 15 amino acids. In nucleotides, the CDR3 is TGTGCCACCAGTGAAAACAGGGACTACACAGATACGCAGTATTTT. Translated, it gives CATSENRDYTDTQYF.

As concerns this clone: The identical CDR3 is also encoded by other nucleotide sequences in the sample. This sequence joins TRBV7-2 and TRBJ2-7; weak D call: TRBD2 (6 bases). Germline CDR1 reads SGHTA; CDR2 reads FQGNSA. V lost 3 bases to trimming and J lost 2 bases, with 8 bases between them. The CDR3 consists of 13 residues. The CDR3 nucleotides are TGTGCCAGCAGCTTGGCGGGGCCCTACGAGCAGTACTTC. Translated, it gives CASSLAGPYEQYF.

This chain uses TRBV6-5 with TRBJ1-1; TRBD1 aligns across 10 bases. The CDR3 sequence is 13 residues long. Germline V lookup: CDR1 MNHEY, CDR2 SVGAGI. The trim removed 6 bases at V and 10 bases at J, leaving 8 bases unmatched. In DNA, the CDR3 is TGTGCCAGCAGACGACAGGGGGCGGGGGTAGCTTTCTTT. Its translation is CASRRQGAGVAFF.

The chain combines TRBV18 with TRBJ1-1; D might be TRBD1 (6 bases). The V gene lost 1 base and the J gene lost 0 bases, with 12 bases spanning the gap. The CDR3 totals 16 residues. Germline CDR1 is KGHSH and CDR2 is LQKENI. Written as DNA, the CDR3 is TGTGCCAGCTCACCACGGGACACTAGTTTGAACACTGAAGCTTTCTTT. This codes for CASSPRDTSLNTEAFF.

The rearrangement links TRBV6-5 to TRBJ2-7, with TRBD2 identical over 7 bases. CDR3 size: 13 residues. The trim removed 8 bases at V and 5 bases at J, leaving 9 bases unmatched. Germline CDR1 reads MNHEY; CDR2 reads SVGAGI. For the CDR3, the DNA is TGTGCCAGCCACTTTGGGGGGGGAGACGAGCAGTACTTC. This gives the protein CASHFGGGDEQYF.

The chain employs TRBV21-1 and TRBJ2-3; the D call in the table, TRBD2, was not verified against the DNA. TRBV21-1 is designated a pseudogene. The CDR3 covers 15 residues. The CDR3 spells CASIYLVASTDTQYF. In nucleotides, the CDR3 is TGTGCCAGCATCTATTTGGTAGCCAGCACAGATACGCAGTATTTT.

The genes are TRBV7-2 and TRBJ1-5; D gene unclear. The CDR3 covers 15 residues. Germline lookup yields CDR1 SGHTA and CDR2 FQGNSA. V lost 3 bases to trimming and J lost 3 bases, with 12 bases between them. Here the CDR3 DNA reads TGTGCCAGCAGCTTCCGGGATCTGAACAATCAGCCCCAGCATTTT. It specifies CASSFRDLNNQPQHF.

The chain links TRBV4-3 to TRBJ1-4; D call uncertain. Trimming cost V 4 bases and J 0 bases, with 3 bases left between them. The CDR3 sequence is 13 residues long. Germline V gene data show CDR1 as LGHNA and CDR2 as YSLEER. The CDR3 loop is CASSPTTNEKLFF. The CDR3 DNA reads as TGCGCCAGCAGCCCCACAACTAATGAAAAACTGTTTTTT.

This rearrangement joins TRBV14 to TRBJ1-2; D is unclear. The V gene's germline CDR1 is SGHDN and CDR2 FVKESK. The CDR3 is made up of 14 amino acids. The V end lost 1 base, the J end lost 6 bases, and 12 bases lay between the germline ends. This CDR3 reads CASSQVTRLHGYTF. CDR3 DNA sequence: TGTGCCAGCAGCCAAGTGACACGTCTACATGGCTACACCTTC.

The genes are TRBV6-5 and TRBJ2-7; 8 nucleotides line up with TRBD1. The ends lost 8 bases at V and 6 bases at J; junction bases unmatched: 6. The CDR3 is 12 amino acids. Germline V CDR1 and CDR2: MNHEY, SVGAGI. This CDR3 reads CASHQGAGEQYF. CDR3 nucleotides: TGTGCCAGCCACCAGGGGGCTGGCGAGCAGTACTTC.

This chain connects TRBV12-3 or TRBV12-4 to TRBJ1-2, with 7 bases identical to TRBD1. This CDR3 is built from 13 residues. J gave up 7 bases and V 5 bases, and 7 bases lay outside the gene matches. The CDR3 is CASSATGESGYTF. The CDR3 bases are TGTGCCAGCAGTGCCACAGGGGAATCTGGCTACACCTTC.

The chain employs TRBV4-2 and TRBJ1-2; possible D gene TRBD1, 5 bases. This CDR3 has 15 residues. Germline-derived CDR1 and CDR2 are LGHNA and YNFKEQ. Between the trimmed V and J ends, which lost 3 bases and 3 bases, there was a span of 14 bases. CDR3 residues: CASSHTGREDYGYTF. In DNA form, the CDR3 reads TGTGCCAGCAGCCATACTGGCAGGGAAGACTATGGCTACACCTTC.